The next 18 T cell receptor beta chains were all read from a single sample in a study of blood T cells in healthy people across ages. The authors ran a second PCR of about 6 to 12 cycles using a sample-barcoded 5' primer and a J-beta primer mix. Via MiXCR, TCRdb re-called the 5' RACE reads, giving one row per CDR3 protein. The sample lists approximately 790,000 distinct CDR3 sequences, approximately 67% occurring once. Source material: blood. The receptor source for this set is a man aged 25-45 years in good health.

This clonotype was picked up a small number of times. The rearrangement links TRBV2 to TRBJ1-2; TRBD1 agrees at 8 bases. The junction had 9 bases not matched to a gene; V was cut back by 6 bases and J by 6 bases. The CDR3 has 14 residues. The germline gives CDR1 SNHLY, CDR2 FYNNEI. The CDR3 here is CASRGWTGRDGYTF. The CDR3 bases are TGTGCCAGCAGGGGCTGGACAGGGAGGGATGGCTACACCTTC.

Only a few counts were recorded for this clonotype. The V gene is TRBV20-1, the J gene TRBJ2-7; 12 nucleotides agree with TRBD2. The CDR3 has 21 residues. Trimming removed 0 bases from V and 4 bases from J; junction bases left unmatched: 22. Germline assignment: CDR1 DFQATT and CDR2 SNEGSKA (reference sequence). The chain's CDR3 is CSARDSWLAGGKARGFYEQYF. CDR3 bases: TGCAGTGCTAGAGATTCATGGCTAGCGGGGGGGAAAGCCCGAGGATTTTACGAGCAGTACTTC.

The chain links TRBV7-2 to TRBJ2-3, with D hard to call. Germline loops: CDR1 SGHTA, CDR2 FQGNSA. The V and J ends lost 1 base and 2 bases respectively, with 10 bases between them. The CDR3 is 15 residues long. In nucleotides, the CDR3 is TGTGCCAGCAGCTTAGATCGGACCGACACAGATACGCAGTATTTT. Protein: CASSLDRTDTDTQYF. Full variable domain (rest looked up from reference TRBV7-2 and TRBJ2-3): GAGVSQSPSNKVTEKGKDVELRCDPISGHTALYWYRQSLGQGLEFLIYFQGNSAPDKSGLPSDRFSAERTGGSVSTLTIQRTQQEDSAVYLCASSLDRTDTDTQYFGPGTRLTVL.

This clonotype was seen more than once but under ten times. The genes are TRBV7-9 and TRBJ2-7; TRBD1 aligns across 9 bases. Germline CDR1 and CDR2: SEHNR and FQNEAQ (reference sequence). This CDR3 is 14 amino acids long. Trimming took 6 bases from V and 3 from J; bases not matched to a gene: 6. CDR3 residues: CASSNWDRDYEQYF. The CDR3 DNA follows: TGTGCCAGCAGTAACTGGGACAGGGACTACGAGCAGTACTTC.

The chain links TRBV7-9 to TRBJ2-1, with D maybe TRBD1 (6 bases). The germline V gene has CDR1 SEHNR and CDR2 FQNEAQ (reference sequence). The CDR3 is made up of 13 amino acids. The V end was cut by 5 bases, the J end by 8 bases, with 13 bases between. The DNA of the CDR3 is TGTGCCAGCAGCCACAGGGATTTCGATGAGCAGTTCTTC. It translates to CASSHRDFDEQFF.

The genes are TRBV20-1 and TRBJ1-2, with D unclear. Trimming left V 1 base short and J 3 bases short, with 9 bases between. Germline lookup yields CDR1 DFQATT and CDR2 SNEGSKA (reference sequence). CDR3 length equals 13 residues. Here the CDR3 reads CSARVPGYYGYTF. In nucleotides, the CDR3 is TGCAGTGCTAGAGTACCGGGCTACTATGGCTACACCTTC.

The J gene is TRBJ1-6, the V gene TRBV28; 7 nucleotides line up with TRBD1. V trimming: 7 bases; J trimming: 6 bases; junction bases outside the gene matches: 3. CDR3 length: 13 residues. In germline, CDR1 is MDHEN, CDR2 SYDVKM. This CDR3 is CASTGQINSPLHF. DNA of the CDR3: TGTGCCAGCACGGGACAGATTAATTCACCCCTCCACTTT.

The rearrangement links TRBV21-1 to TRBJ1-6. TRBV21-1 corresponds to a pseudogene. This CDR3 is 18 amino acids long. The CDR3 DNA reads as TGTGCCAGCAAGATAACCATTGCTAAGTTGAGATATAATTCACCCCTCCACTTT. Amino acids: CASKITIAKLRYNSPLHF.

The chain joins TRBV6-5 to TRBJ2-1; D is uncertain. CDR1 and CDR2 (germline): MNHEY, SVGAGI. Trimming stripped 6 bases from V and 9 bases from J, with 15 bases between. This CDR3 comprises 13 residues. In DNA, the CDR3 is TGTGCCAGCAGCCGTACCCCTCTCGGTGAGCAGTTCTTC. This translates into CASSRTPLGEQFF.

The chain is built from TRBV20-1 and TRBJ1-2; D might be TRBD1 (6 bases). V shed 5 bases and J shed 4 bases, with 14 bases lying between them. Germline CDR1 is DFQATT and CDR2 is SNEGSKA (reference sequence). The CDR3 has 13 residues. The CDR3 region has the DNA TGCAGTGCTCGGAGAGGGGGAAGCTATGGCTACACCTTC. This translates into CSARRGGSYGYTF.

The chain is built from TRBV9 and TRBJ2-1; the match to TRBD2 covers 10 bases. V shed 0 bases and J 7 bases; nucleotides not matched to a gene: 4. The CDR3 loop spans 15 amino acids. Germline values: CDR1 SGDLS, CDR2 YYNGEE. DNA for the CDR3: TGTGCCAGCAGCGTAGAAGGGACTAGCGTTAATGAGCAGTTCTTC. Translating gives CASSVEGTSVNEQFF. Based on the CDR3 plus reference TRBV9 and TRBJ2-1, the full variable domain is DSGVTQTPKHLITATGQRVTLRCSPRSGDLSVYWYQQSLDQGLQFLIQYYNGEERAKGNILERFSAQQFPDLHSELNLSSLELGDSALYFCASSVEGTSVNEQFFGPGTRLTVL.

The chain carries TRBV6-2 or TRBV6-3 and TRBJ2-7; 7 nucleotides line up with TRBD1. This CDR3 has 15 amino acids. Germline V gene sequence: CDR1 MNHEY, CDR2 SVGEGT. The V segment lost 5 bases and the J segment 7 bases; nucleotides outside the gene matches: 14. The CDR3 bases are TGTGCCAGCAGTCAACCCCCGACAGGGCCAGGGGAGCAGTACTTC. Translated, it gives CASSQPPTGPGEQYF.

The chain uses TRBV20-1 and TRBJ2-4; perhaps TRBD2 as D (6 bases). The CDR3 loop spans 12 amino acids. V was clipped by 3 bases and J by 13 bases, with 16 bases between them. From germline, CDR1 is DFQATT and CDR2 SNEGSKA (reference sequence). In DNA form, the CDR3 reads TGCAGTGCTAGTTTGCGGGGTTACGGGCAGTACTTC. It encodes CSASLRGYGQYF.

The chain is built from TRBV6-6 and TRBJ1-5; D gene unclear. The V end lost 6 bases, the J end lost 4 bases, and 10 bases lay between the germline ends. CDR1 and CDR2 from the germline V gene are MNHNY and SVGAGI (reference sequence). The CDR3 is 13 residues long. CDR3 loop: CASRPDPNQPQHF. In DNA form, the CDR3 reads TGTGCCAGCAGGCCGGATCCTAATCAGCCCCAGCATTTT.

The genes are TRBV20-1 and TRBJ1-5; D is perhaps TRBD2 (5 bases). The DNA end lines up better with TRBJ2-3; the J call may be wrong. Germline V gene data show CDR1 as DFQATT and CDR2 as SNEGSKA (reference sequence). The CDR3 sequence is 14 residues long. CDR3 sequence: CSASEGSLNQPQYF. Written as DNA, the CDR3 is TGCAGTGCTAGCGAGGGTTCTCTAAATCAGCCCCAGTATTTT.

This chain connects TRBV29-1 to TRBJ2-5, with TRBD1 identical over 10 bases. V shed 1 base, J shed 11 bases, and the junction held 13 bases outside the gene matches. Germline CDR1 SQVTM, CDR2 ANQGSEA. The CDR3 is made up of 15 amino acids. The CDR3 spells CSVEGWDRGGQEQYF. The CDR3 coding sequence is TGCAGCGTTGAAGGGTGGGACAGGGGAGGTCAGGAGCAGTACTTC.

The chain uses TRBV6-2 or TRBV6-3 and TRBJ2-5, with D maybe TRBD1 (6 bases). The germline V and J ends were trimmed by 9 bases and 4 bases, with 18 bases remaining between them. Germline CDR1 is MNHEY and CDR2 is SVGEGT. There are 14 residues in the CDR3. The CDR3 region has the DNA TGTGCCAGTCAAAGGGGGACCAACCGAGAGACCCAGTACTTC. It specifies CASQRGTNRETQYF.

V is TRBV11-3 and J is TRBJ2-3; 7 bases match TRBD2. After removal of 4 bases from V and 2 bases from J, the junction contained 6 bases not matched to a gene. The CDR3 covers 15 residues. Germline CDR1 is SGHNT and CDR2 is YENEEA. CDR3 DNA: TGTGCCAGCAGCTCCCCCGGGGGGATCACAGATACGCAGTATTTT. Its translation is CASSSPGGITDTQYF.